A selection of T cell receptor beta chains follows, all from one sample in a study of graft-versus-host responses after intestinal transplantation. No antigen is known for these receptors. Sequencing used immunoSEQ multiplex PCR; TCRdb keeps in-frame clones, though not all of them. The sample contains over 40,000 clones, approximately 84% of which appear only once. The starting material was unstimulated CD4+ T cells sorted from spleen or lymph node cells, obtained before transplant. Receptors originate from a human donor who was the organ donor for an intestinal transplant. The conserved cysteine and the conserved F or W are not part of the CDR3 here.

V gene,J gene,CDR3 protein
TRBV5-1,TRBJ2-3,ASSPPRGGGTDTQY
TRBV11-2,TRBJ2-7,ASSTGTHYEQY
TRBV30,TRBJ2-7,AWEVGSYEQY
TRBV19,TRBJ1-1,ASSMYGRSTEAF
TRBV11-2,TRBJ1-3,ASSGRISGNTIY
TRBV19,TRBJ1-2,ASSAQGVGYGYT
TRBV19,TRBJ1-1,ASSIVQGLNTEAF
TRBV11-2,TRBJ2-3,ASSLLAAGGPDTQY
TRBV5-1,TRBJ1-3,ASGTGGTGNTIY
TRBV6-5,TRBJ1-5,ASRVGTYSNQPQH